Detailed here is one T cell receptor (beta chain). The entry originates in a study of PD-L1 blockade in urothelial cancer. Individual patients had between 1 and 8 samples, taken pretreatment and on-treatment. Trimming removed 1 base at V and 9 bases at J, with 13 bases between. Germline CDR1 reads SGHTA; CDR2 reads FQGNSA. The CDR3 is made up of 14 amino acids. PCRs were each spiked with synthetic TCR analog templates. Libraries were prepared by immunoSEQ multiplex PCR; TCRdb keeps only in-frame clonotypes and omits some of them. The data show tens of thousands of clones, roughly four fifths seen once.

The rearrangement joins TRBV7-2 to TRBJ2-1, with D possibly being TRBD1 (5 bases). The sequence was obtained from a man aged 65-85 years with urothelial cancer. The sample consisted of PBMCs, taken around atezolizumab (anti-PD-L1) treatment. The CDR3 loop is CASSLGLSGFEQFF. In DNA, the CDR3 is TGTGCCAGCAGCTTAGGTCTTTCAGGGTTTGAGCAGTTCTTC.